The 18 T cell receptor beta chains in this list originate from one sample, sequenced in a study of CD8+ T cells in alopecia areata. Isolated RNA was reverse transcribed into cDNA used as the sequencing template. Some clones are missing from TCRdb's copy, which holds only in-frame ones; the method was immunoSEQ multiplex PCR. The data contain approximately 210,000 clones, 45% to 75% of them singletons. Documented treatment: oral pan-JAK inhibitor, 5-10 mg twice daily. The sequences come from CD4+ T cells sorted from blood, collected at week 4, from a patient treated with tofacitinib. These receptors all come from a human donor with alopecia areata.

The CDR3 DNA follows: TGTGCCAGCAGCAAACCGGGGGTGAACTATGGCTACACCTTC. Protein: CASSKPGVNYGYTF. This chain connects TRBV28 to TRBJ1-2, with D perhaps TRBD1 (5 bases). Trimming left V 6 bases short and J 2 bases short, with 13 bases between. CDR1 is MDHEN, CDR2 SYDVKM, per germline. This CDR3 spans 14 amino acids.

This chain links TRBV29-1 with TRBJ1-1; D perhaps matches TRBD1 (5 bases). V dropped 4 bases and J dropped 3 bases, with 12 bases sitting between them. CDR1 SQVTM and CDR2 ANQGSEA come from the germline V gene. The CDR3 sequence is 13 residues long. The chain's CDR3 is CSVVGPIDTEAFF. CDR3 nucleotide sequence: TGCAGCGTTGTGGGGCCCATTGACACTGAAGCTTTCTTT.

This clone occurred a few times. This chain connects TRBV4-2 to TRBJ1-6; 7 positions agree with TRBD1. The CDR3 consists of 16 residues. With 3 bases clipped from V and 7 bases from J, the junction kept 9 bases outside the gene matches. Germline V lookup: CDR1 LGHNA, CDR2 YNFKEQ. The CDR3 is CASSQETGTVNSPLHF. CDR3 nucleotides: TGTGCCAGCAGCCAGGAAACCGGGACAGTAAATTCACCCCTCCACTTT.

This clone was counted a few times. The chain combines TRBV7-2 with TRBJ2-7; D is perhaps TRBD1 (5 bases). V lost 5 bases to trimming and J lost 5 bases, with 16 bases between them. The CDR3 is made up of 14 amino acids. Germline V gene sequence: CDR1 SGHTA, CDR2 FQGNSA. CDR3 sequence reads: CASSPEQESDEQYF. The CDR3 bases are TGTGCCAGCAGCCCTGAACAGGAGAGCGACGAGCAGTACTTC.

The J gene is TRBJ2-3, the V gene TRBV7-2; tentative D call: TRBD2 (6 bases). Germline V lookup: CDR1 SGHTA, CDR2 FQGNSA. Trimming cost V 7 bases and J 2 bases, with 13 bases left between them. The CDR3 is 14 amino acids. In DNA form, the CDR3 reads TGTGCCAGCATTTCCGGGGGACTCACAGATACGCAGTATTTT. Protein product: CASISGGLTDTQYF.

The chain carries TRBV12-5 and TRBJ2-5, with TRBD1 identical over 7 bases. This CDR3 has 13 amino acids. V was clipped by 7 bases and J by 5 bases; unmatched bases: 7. The V gene's germline CDR1 is LGHNT and CDR2 FRNRAP. DNA for the CDR3: TGTGCTAGTGCCCCCGGGACAGAGGAGACCCAGTACTTC. The encoded protein is CASAPGTEETQYF. Drawing the rest from reference TRBV12-5 and TRBJ2-5, the complete variable domain is DARVTQTPRHKVTEMGQEVTMRCQPILGHNTVFWYRQTMMQGLELLAYFRNRAPLDDSGMPKDRFSAEMPDATLATLKIQPSEPRDSAVYFCASAPGTEETQYFGPGTRLLVL.

This clone occurred a few times. The chain joins TRBV7-2 to TRBJ1-5; no clear D. The V and J ends lost 5 bases and 5 bases respectively, with 10 bases between them. The CDR3 runs to 13 residues. The germline V gene has CDR1 SGHTA and CDR2 FQGNSA. CDR3 loop: CASSAQWDQPQHF. The CDR3 DNA reads as TGTGCCAGCAGCGCCCAGTGGGATCAGCCCCAGCATTTT.

This rearrangement joins TRBV30 to TRBJ1-2; TRBD1 aligns across 7 bases. Per germline, CDR1 GTSNPN and CDR2 SVGIG (reference sequence). V lost 3 bases and J lost 2; bases outside the gene matches: 3. There are 13 residues in the CDR3. CDR3 amino acids: CAWRAGQNYGYTF. CDR3 in DNA: TGTGCCTGGAGGGCGGGACAGAACTATGGCTACACCTTC.

The rearrangement joins TRBV18 to TRBJ2-1; 8 nucleotides align to TRBD2. Trimming at V came to 8 bases and at J to 8 bases, leaving 11 bases not matched to a gene. The CDR3 consists of 14 residues. Per the germline V gene, CDR1 is KGHSH and CDR2 is LQKENI. The CDR3 DNA reads TGTGCCAGCCGTCTGACGGGGGGGAACGATGAGCAGTTCTTC. This codes for CASRLTGGNDEQFF.

The chain recombines TRBV30 with TRBJ1-2, with unresolved D. Trimming took off 7 bases at V and 6 bases at J, with 15 bases between the two ends. This CDR3 is 12 amino acids long. Germline lookup yields CDR1 GTSNPN and CDR2 SVGIG (reference sequence). The CDR3: CASSSLSNGYTF. In DNA, the CDR3 is TGTGCCTCCAGCTCCCTAAGTAATGGCTACACCTTC.

J is TRBJ1-2 and V is TRBV30; 7 bases match TRBD1. The V gene's germline CDR1 is GTSNPN and CDR2 SVGIG (reference sequence). The V segment lost 0 bases and the J segment 7 bases; nucleotides outside the gene matches: 14. The CDR3 covers 16 residues. CDR3 sequence (DNA): TGTGCCTGGAGTGTCGAACTCGGACAGGCCGCGCGTGGCTACACCTTC. Amino acids: CAWSVELGQAARGYTF. Variable domain in full (rest from reference TRBV30 and TRBJ1-2): SQTIHQWPATLVQPVGSPLSLECTVEGTSNPNLYWYRQAAGRGLQLLFYSVGIGQISSEVPQNLSASRPQDRQFILSSKKLLLSDSGFYLCAWSVELGQAARGYTFGSGTRLTVV.

The rearrangement links TRBV5-1 to TRBJ2-1; a weak D match, TRBD1 (6 bases). CDR1 is SGHRS, CDR2 YFSETQ, per germline. Trimming shortened V by 2 bases and J by 10 bases, and 7 bases separated the two germline ends. The CDR3 runs 11 residues. Here the CDR3 DNA reads TGCGCCAGCAGCTTAACAGGGGAGCAGTTCTTC. Translation: CASSLTGEQFF.

V is TRBV9 and J is TRBJ2-7; 8 bases align to TRBD2. The CDR3 has 15 amino acids. Germline loops: CDR1 SGDLS, CDR2 YYNGEE. The trim removed 4 bases at V and 0 bases at J, leaving 6 bases unmatched. CDR3: CASSKLAGYSYEQYF. CDR3 nucleotides: TGTGCCAGCAGCAAATTAGCGGGGTACTCCTACGAGCAGTACTTC. The complete variable domain, with remaining parts taken from reference TRBV9 and TRBJ2-7, reads DSGVTQTPKHLITATGQRVTLRCSPRSGDLSVYWYQQSLDQGLQFLIQYYNGEERAKGNILERFSAQQFPDLHSELNLSSLELGDSALYFCASSKLAGYSYEQYFGPGTRLTVT.

The V call is TRBV10-3, the J call TRBJ2-4; D uncertain. V dropped 6 bases and J dropped 7 bases, with 10 bases sitting between them. CDR1 is ENHRY, CDR2 SYGVKD, per germline. The CDR3 loop spans 12 amino acids. The CDR3 sequence is CAISQDGNIQYF. The CDR3 DNA reads TGTGCCATCAGCCAGGACGGGAACATTCAGTACTTC.

This chain joins TRBV6-1 and TRBJ1-5; D gene uncertain. The germline V gene has CDR1 MNHNS and CDR2 SASEGT. The CDR3 length is 13 residues. V dropped 8 bases and J dropped 3 bases, with 11 bases sitting between them. The CDR3 loop reads CASRTAYNQPQHF. The CDR3 bases are TGTGCCAGCCGGACGGCTTACAATCAGCCCCAGCATTTT.

This clone was seen only a few times. The chain employs TRBV4-1 and TRBJ2-5; D unresolved. Germline values: CDR1 MGHRA, CDR2 YSYEKL. This CDR3 is built from 13 residues. V shed 4 bases and J shed 4 bases, with 10 bases lying between them. Here the CDR3 reads CASSPMASETQYF. The CDR3 DNA sequence: TGCGCCAGCAGCCCAATGGCGTCAGAGACCCAGTACTTC.

This clone is a singleton in its sample. The V call is TRBV29-1, the J call TRBJ2-7; D is uncertain. Trimming pared 0 bases from V and 2 bases from J, leaving 8 bases between. The CDR3 is 13 amino acids. Germline V CDR1 and CDR2: SQVTM, ANQGSEA. The CDR3 DNA follows: TGCAGCGTTGAAGAGTCAGGCACCTACGAGCAGTACTTC. Its translation is CSVEESGTYEQYF.

This clone has a count of ten or more. The chain is built from TRBV7-9 and TRBJ1-1; D uncertain. This CDR3 region has 14 residues. Germline V gene data show CDR1 as SEHNR and CDR2 as FQNEAQ (reference sequence). The V and J ends lost 4 bases and 1 base respectively, with 10 bases between them. In nucleotides, the CDR3 is TGTGCCAGCAGCTCCCCCCAGGAGAACACTGAAGCTTTCTTT. Translated: CASSSPQENTEAFF.